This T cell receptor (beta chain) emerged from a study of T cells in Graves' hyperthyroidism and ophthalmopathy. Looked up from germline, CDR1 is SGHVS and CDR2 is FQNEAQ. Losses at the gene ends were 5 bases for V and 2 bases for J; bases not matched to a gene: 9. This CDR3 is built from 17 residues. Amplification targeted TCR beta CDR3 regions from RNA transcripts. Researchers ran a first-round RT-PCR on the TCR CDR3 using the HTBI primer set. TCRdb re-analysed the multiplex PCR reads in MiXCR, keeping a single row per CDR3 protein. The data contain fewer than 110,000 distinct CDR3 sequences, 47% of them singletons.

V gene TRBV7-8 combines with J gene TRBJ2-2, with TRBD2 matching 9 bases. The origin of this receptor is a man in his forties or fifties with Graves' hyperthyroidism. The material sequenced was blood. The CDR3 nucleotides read TGTGCCAGCAGCCCAAAGCCAGCGGGAGGTAACACCGGGGAGCTGTTTTTT. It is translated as CASSPKPAGGNTGELFF. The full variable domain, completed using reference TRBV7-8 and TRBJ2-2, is GAGVSQSPRYKVAKRGQDVALRCDPISGHVSLFWYQQALGQGPEFLTYFQNEAQLDKSGLPSDRFFAERPEGSVSTLKIQRTQQEDSAVYLCASSPKPAGGNTGELFFGEGSRLTVL.